This record looks at one T cell receptor beta chain sequence and its context. These data originate in a study of CD8 T cells in Susac syndrome. The study used treatment-naive patients who had stable or active relapsing-remitting disease as multiple sclerosis controls. This CDR3 contains 14 residues. Germline assignment: CDR1 SNHLY and CDR2 FYNNEI. Trimming removed 4 bases from V and 0 bases from J, with 9 bases in between. cDNA came from around 0.5 to 1 ug RNA primed by random hexamers. Amplification of TCR beta CDR3 spanned 54 Vbeta and 13 Jbeta via immunoSEQ multiplex PCR. TCRdb called the immunoSEQ multiplex PCR reads again in MiXCR, with one record for every CDR3 protein. Of approximately 220,000 distinct CDR3 sequences in the sample, 92% are singletons; the top ten hold about 0.13%.

The material sequenced was CD8+ T cells from PBMCs. This sequence originates from a human donor with multiple sclerosis. The genes are TRBV2 and TRBJ1-1; D is unclear. The CDR3 region has the DNA TGTGCCAGCAGTGTAGGTCGTATGAACACTGAAGCTTTCTTT. As protein: CASSVGRMNTEAFF.